The T cell receptor beta chain described here comes from a study of beta chain bispecific antibodies for T cell cancers. Across the study: Sequenced cells survived coculture with leukemia lines plus bispecific antibodies. The leukemia lines expressed TRBV12-3 (Jurkat) and TRBV5-5 (HPB-ALL). Study-level results: Most targeted TRBV signal came from the leukemia cell line cells, not normal T cells.

TCRdb re-called the 5' RACE reads through MiXCR, storing one row per CDR3 protein. The sample carries some 20,000 distinct CDR3 sequences, 2.6% recorded once. This clonotype was recorded at least ten times. Its antigen is currently unknown. The V and J ends lost 3 bases and 4 bases respectively, with 19 bases between them. This CDR3 has 18 amino acids. CDR1 is MDHEN and CDR2 is SYDVKM in the germline V gene. T cells were expanded from blood mononuclear cells for about 3 days with anti-CD3 OKT3 or CD3/CD28 beads. Cocultures held around 5 x 10^4 normal T cells, around 5 x 10^4 targets, and bispecific antibody.

The V gene is TRBV28, the J gene TRBJ1-6, with D perhaps TRBD1 (6 bases). This clonotype was sampled from a human donor in good health. Some clones in this sample may be carry-over from other donors' samples. The sequencing input was healthy donor T cells cultured with leukemia cells. This CDR3 reads CASSFVQGSSLYNSPLHF. The CDR3 region has the DNA TGTGCCAGCAGTTTCGTCCAGGGGTCTTCTCTATATAATTCACCCCTCCACTTT.